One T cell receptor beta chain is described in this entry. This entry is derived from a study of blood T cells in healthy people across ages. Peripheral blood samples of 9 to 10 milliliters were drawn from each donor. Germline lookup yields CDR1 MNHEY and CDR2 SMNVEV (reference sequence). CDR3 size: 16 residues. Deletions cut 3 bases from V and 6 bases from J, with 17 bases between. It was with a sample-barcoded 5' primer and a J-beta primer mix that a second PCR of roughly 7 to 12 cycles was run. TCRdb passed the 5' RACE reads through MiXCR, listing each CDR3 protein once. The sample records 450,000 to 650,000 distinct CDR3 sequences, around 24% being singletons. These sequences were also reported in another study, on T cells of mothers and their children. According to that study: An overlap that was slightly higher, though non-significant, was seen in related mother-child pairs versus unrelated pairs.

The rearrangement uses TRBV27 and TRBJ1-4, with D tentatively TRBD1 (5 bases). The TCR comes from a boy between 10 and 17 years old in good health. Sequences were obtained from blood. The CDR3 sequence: CASSFTRDGDDEKLFF. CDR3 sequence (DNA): TGTGCCAGCAGTTTTACTCGGGACGGGGATGATGAAAAACTGTTTTTT.